The 11 T cell receptor beta chains in this list originate from one sample, sequenced in a study of T cells in Graves' hyperthyroidism and ophthalmopathy. RNA transcripts were the template for amplifying TCR beta CDR3 regions. A set of HTBI primers served as the primers for a first-round RT-PCR of the TCR CDR3. In TCRdb, the multiplex PCR reads were re-called with MiXCR into one record per CDR3 protein. The data contain about 420,000 distinct CDR3 sequences, around 16% of them singletons. The material sequenced was blood. These receptors were collected from a woman younger than 30 with Graves' hyperthyroidism.

The J gene is TRBJ2-1, the V gene TRBV7-9; TRBD2 agrees at 13 bases. Germline V CDR1 and CDR2: SEHNR, FQNEAQ (reference sequence). The V and J ends lost 6 bases and 6 bases, in that order; junction bases with no gene match: 5. The CDR3 is 15 residues long. CDR3 protein: CASRGLAGDSNEQFF. CDR3 sequence (DNA): TGTGCCAGCAGAGGACTAGCGGGAGATTCCAATGAGCAGTTCTTC.

This clonotype was counted at least ten times. At one end the junction does not follow the germline gene, possibly because of a read error. The genes are TRBV29-1 and TRBJ2-1, with TRBD2 identical over 7 bases. CDR1 and CDR2 (germline): SQVTM, ANQGSEA. The CDR3 is made up of 15 amino acids. CDR3 nucleotide sequence: TGCAGCGGATTTTCCGGGACTACCACCTACAGTGAGCAGTTCTTC. This translates into CSGFSGTTTYSEQFF.

This clonotype showed up many times. The chain combines TRBV3-1 with TRBJ2-1; 13 positions match TRBD2. The CDR3 extends over 15 amino acids. Looked up from germline, CDR1 is LGHDT and CDR2 is YNNKEL (reference sequence). V lost 5 bases, J lost 4 bases, and 2 bases stayed unmatched. The CDR3 loop is CASSAGLAGYNEQFF. CDR3 sequence (DNA): TGTGCCAGCAGCGCGGGACTAGCGGGATACAATGAGCAGTTCTTC.

This chain joins TRBV13 and TRBJ2-7; TRBD2 matches at 9 bases. Trimming at V came to 0 bases and at J to 6 bases, leaving 6 bases not matched to a gene. Germline CDR1 and CDR2: PRHDT and FYEKMQ (reference sequence). The CDR3 totals 15 residues. CDR3 bases: TGTGCCAGCAGCTTAGGTACTGCGGGAGGGTGCGAGCAGTACTTC. This sequence encodes CASSLGTAGGCEQYF.

To note about this clonotype: A read error is possible here, since a much larger clone lies one base away. The J gene is TRBJ1-4, the V gene TRBV5-1; tentatively, D is TRBD1 (5 bases). The CDR3 extends over 14 amino acids. The V gene's germline CDR1 is SGHRS and CDR2 YFSETQ. CDR3 DNA sequence: TGCGCCGGCAGGCCAGGGCCAACTAATGAAAAACTGTTTTTT. The encoded protein is CAGRPGPTNEKLFF.

The chain employs TRBV4-1 and TRBJ1-2, with 7 bases identical to TRBD1. There are 15 residues in the CDR3. V was clipped by 4 bases and J by 6 bases; unmatched bases: 11. The germline CDR1 and CDR2 sequences are MGHRA and YSYEKL. CDR3 bases: TGCGCCAGCAGCCGCCCTAAGGAGGGGGCAGATGGCTACACCTTC. It encodes CASSRPKEGADGYTF.

Many counts were recorded for this clonotype. The rearrangement joins TRBV13 to TRBJ1-3, with a possible D match to TRBD1 (6 bases). Germline CDR1 and CDR2: PRHDT and FYEKMQ (reference sequence). This CDR3 has 16 residues. Trimming shortened V by 8 bases and J by 4 bases, and 21 bases separated the two germline ends. The CDR3: CASACLWGGDGNTIYF. The CDR3 DNA reads as TGTGCCAGCGCCTGCCTTTGGGGGGGCGACGGAAACACCATATATTTT.

J is TRBJ2-7 and V is TRBV20-1; weak D call: TRBD2 (6 bases). V was shortened by 6 bases and J by 0 bases, with 24 bases between the two germline ends. The CDR3 is 17 amino acids. Germline V lookup: CDR1 DFQATT, CDR2 SNEGSKA (reference sequence). The CDR3 region has the DNA TGCAGTGCCGCAGGGCGGGACCCTTTTGGGAGCTCCTACGAGCAGTACTTC. This sequence encodes CSAAGRDPFGSSYEQYF.

Remarks on this clonotype: No DNA is shown, since the ends of the CDR3 on it are uncertain; the CDR3 is the one TCRdb lists. V gene TRBV7-9 combines with J gene TRBJ1-2; the table's TRBD1 call for D was not verified on the DNA. The CDR3 is 19 amino acids in total, end residues counted. Germline V gene lookup returns CDR1 SEHNR and CDR2 FQNEAQ (reference sequence). This chain's CDR3 is CASSFYICSHPQGAAGYTF.

The V gene is TRBV3-1, the J gene TRBJ1-2; 7 positions match TRBD1. CDR1 and CDR2 (germline): LGHDT, YNNKEL (reference sequence). J gave up 1 base and V 4 bases, and 12 bases lay outside the gene matches. The CDR3 spans 17 residues. This CDR3 is CASSRVGTAMDNYGYTF. The CDR3 coding sequence is TGTGCCAGCAGCCGAGTCGGGACAGCCATGGATAACTATGGCTACACCTTC. The variable domain in full, with the rest retrieved from reference TRBV3-1 and TRBJ1-2, is DTAVSQTPKYLVTQMGNDKSIKCEQNLGHDTMYWYKQDSKKFLKIMFSYNNKELIINETVPNRFSPKSPDKAHLNLHINSLELGDSAVYFCASSRVGTAMDNYGYTFGSGTRLTVV.

This clonotype was observed many times. This chain uses TRBV3-1 with TRBJ2-1, with TRBD2 matching over 9 bases. V shed 0 bases and J 0 bases; nucleotides not matched to a gene: 6. Looked up from germline, CDR1 is LGHDT and CDR2 is YNNKEL (reference sequence). This CDR3 region has 18 residues. For the CDR3, the DNA is TGTGCCAGCAGCCAAGATAAGACTAGCGGAAGCTCCTACAATGAGCAGTTCTTC. Amino acids: CASSQDKTSGSSYNEQFF.